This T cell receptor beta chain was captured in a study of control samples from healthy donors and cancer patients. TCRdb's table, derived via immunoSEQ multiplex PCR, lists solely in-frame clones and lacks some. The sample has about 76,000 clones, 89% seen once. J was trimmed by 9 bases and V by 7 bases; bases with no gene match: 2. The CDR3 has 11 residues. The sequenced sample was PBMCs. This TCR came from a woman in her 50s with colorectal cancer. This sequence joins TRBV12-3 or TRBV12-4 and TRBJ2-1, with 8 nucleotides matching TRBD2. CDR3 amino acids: CASTREGEQFF. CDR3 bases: TGTGCCAGCACCCGGGAGGGTGAGCAGTTCTTC.